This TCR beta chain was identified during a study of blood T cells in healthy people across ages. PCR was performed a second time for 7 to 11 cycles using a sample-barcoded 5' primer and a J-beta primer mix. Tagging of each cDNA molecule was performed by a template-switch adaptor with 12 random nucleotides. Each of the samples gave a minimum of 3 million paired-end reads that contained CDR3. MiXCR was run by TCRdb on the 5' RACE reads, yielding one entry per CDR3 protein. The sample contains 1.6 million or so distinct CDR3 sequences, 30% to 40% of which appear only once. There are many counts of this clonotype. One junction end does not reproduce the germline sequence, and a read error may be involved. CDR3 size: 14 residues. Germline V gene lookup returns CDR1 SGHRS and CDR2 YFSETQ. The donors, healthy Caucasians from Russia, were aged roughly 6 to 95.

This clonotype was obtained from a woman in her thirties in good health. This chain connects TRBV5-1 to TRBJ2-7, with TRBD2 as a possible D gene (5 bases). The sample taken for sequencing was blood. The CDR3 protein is CASSLGRGSYEQYF. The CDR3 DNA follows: TGTGCCAGCAGTTTAGGTCGCGGGTCCTACGAGCAGTACTTC.